The clone carrying this T cell receptor (beta chain) was seen a single time. Its cognate antigen is unknown. TCRdb fed the reads into MiXCR, producing one record per CDR3 protein. The sample has fewer than 950,000 distinct CDR3 sequences; about 33% are singletons. This sample stems from a study of T cell repertoires in cytomegalovirus infection. Study-level background: Used in the study were CMV epitopes, some recently identified and HLA-C-restricted, others well-studied and HLA-B-restricted.

Regarding the study as a whole: What dominated the ex vivo response were HLA-C-restricted CMV-specific TCR beta clonotypes. Identification of carriers of CMV plus the relevant HLA was achieved through cumulative public TCR beta family frequency.

Per germline, CDR1 SGHVT and CDR2 SQSDAQ. Trimming shortened V by 0 bases and J by 5 bases, and 19 bases separated the two germline ends. There are 17 residues in the CDR3. The receptor comes from a human donor in good health (CMV status not recorded). Some clones in this sample may be carry-over from other donors' samples. The V and J genes are TRBV7-4 and TRBJ1-1; D is uncertain. The material was cultured CD8+ T cells from PBMCs, obtained from culture after CMV antigen stimulation. CDR3 amino acids: CASSLASGKGGSTEAFF. The CDR3 DNA sequence: TGTGCCAGCAGCTTAGCGTCGGGAAAAGGAGGGAGTACTGAAGCTTTCTTT.